This T cell receptor beta chain comes out of a study of T cells in Graves' hyperthyroidism and ophthalmopathy. On this clonotype itself: Its target is not known.

CDR1 and CDR2 (germline): SGHRS, YFSETQ. V was pared by 0 bases and J by 2 bases, with 14 bases of the junction left unmatched. CDR3 size: 21 residues. Findings of the study overall: Through a model of 13 V-J features, ophthalmopathy was separated from stable hyperthyroidism.

There were TCR beta CDR3 regions amplified from RNA transcripts. The HTBI primer set was used in a first-round RT-PCR of the TCR CDR3. TCRdb re-called the multiplex PCR reads through MiXCR, storing one row per CDR3 protein. Of approximately 370,000 distinct CDR3 sequences detected, about 18% appear once; the ten largest clones hold approximately 30%. This chain uses TRBV5-1 with TRBJ2-6, with 10 bases that match TRBD1. The sequence came from a woman aged 25 to 39 with Graves' hyperthyroidism that later progressed to Graves' ophthalmopathy. Sequenced input: blood. The CDR3 here is CASSLGDRGPLRMAGANVLTF. Here the CDR3 DNA reads TGCGCCAGCAGCTTGGGGGACAGGGGACCCCTCCGTATGGCTGGGGCCAACGTCCTGACTTTC.